A selection of T cell receptor beta chains follows, all from one sample in a study of blood T cell repertoires in COVID-19. TCRdb's table, derived via immunoSEQ multiplex PCR, lists solely in-frame clones and lacks some. The repertoire holds about 130,000 clones, with 70% to 80% as singletons. Sequencing used peripheral blood. The receptors derive from a woman in her seventies with COVID-19, enrolled during active disease. The CDR3 runs from the conserved cysteine through the conserved F or W. The D gene is left open where the match is weak. A clone size is listed for some rows: how often the clone was seen (once, few, many), or a class if it is expanded.

v_call: TRBV5-1
j_call: TRBJ2-1
d_call: .
clone_size: few
cdr3_length: 15
cdr3_nt: TGCGCCAGCAGCGCGGGACAGACCCTGGAGGATGAGCAGTTCTTC
cdr3_aa: CASSAGQTLEDEQFF

v_call: TRBV11-2
j_call: TRBJ1-6
d_call: .
clone_size: .
cdr3_length: 16
cdr3_nt: TGTGCCAGCAGCTTAGAGGCACCGGGGAGGGGTTCACCCCTCCACTTT
cdr3_aa: CASSLEAPGRGSPLHF

v_call: TRBV5-5
j_call: TRBJ2-6
d_call: .
clone_size: .
cdr3_length: 17
cdr3_nt: TGTGCCAGCAGCTTTTTATCTGCGAGGGCTGGGGCCAACGTCCTGACTTTC
cdr3_aa: CASSFLSARAGANVLTF

v_call: TRBV2
j_call: TRBJ1-2
d_call: TRBD1
clone_size: .
cdr3_length: 15
cdr3_nt: TGTGCCAGCACCCCCGGACAGGGCCTTAGTTATGGCTACACCTTC
cdr3_aa: CASTPGQGLSYGYTF

v_call: TRBV7-9
j_call: TRBJ1-2
d_call: TRBD1
clone_size: .
cdr3_length: 16
cdr3_nt: TGTGCCAGCAGCTTAGGGGGGGGCGACAGGGGTGATGGCTACACCTTC
cdr3_aa: CASSLGGGDRGDGYTF

v_call: TRBV4-1
j_call: TRBJ2-7
d_call: TRBD1
clone_size: .
cdr3_length: 15
cdr3_nt: TGCGCCAGCGGCCCTGCGGGGCAGGGGGCCGGGGAGCAGTACTTC
cdr3_aa: CASGPAGQGAGEQYF

v_call: TRBV6-5
j_call: TRBJ1-1
d_call: TRBD1
clone_size: few
cdr3_length: 14
cdr3_nt: TGTGCCAGCTATTTGGGACAGGGACTCCCTGAAGCTTTCTTT
cdr3_aa: CASYLGQGLPEAFF

v_call: TRBV27
j_call: TRBJ2-1
d_call: .
clone_size: .
cdr3_length: 14
cdr3_nt: TGTGCCAGCAGTTTGTACGGGGGCTACAATGAGCAGTTCTTC
cdr3_aa: CASSLYGGYNEQFF

v_call: TRBV12-3/TRBV12-4
j_call: TRBJ1-5
d_call: .
clone_size: .
cdr3_length: 13
cdr3_nt: TGTGCCAGCAGCGGGATTCAAAATCAGCCCCAGCATTTT
cdr3_aa: CASSGIQNQPQHF

v_call: TRBV5-1
j_call: TRBJ1-1
d_call: .
clone_size: .
cdr3_length: 15
cdr3_nt: TGCGCCAGCAGCTCCACAGGGCCGGGGAACACTGAAGCTTTCTTT
cdr3_aa: CASSSTGPGNTEAFF

v_call: TRBV15
j_call: TRBJ1-5
d_call: .
clone_size: .
cdr3_length: 13
cdr3_nt: TGTGCCACCAGCAGAGATCGGGTCGCGCCCCAGCATTTT
cdr3_aa: CATSRDRVAPQHF

v_call: TRBV7-9
j_call: TRBJ2-2
d_call: .
clone_size: .
cdr3_length: 16
cdr3_nt: TGTGCCAGCAGCTTAAAGCAGGCCTATGACACCGGGGAGCTGTTTTTT
cdr3_aa: CASSLKQAYDTGELFF

v_call: TRBV5-1
j_call: TRBJ1-1
d_call: TRBD1
clone_size: .
cdr3_length: 15
cdr3_nt: TGCGCCAGCAGCGGACAAGACAGGGGGTACACTGAAGCTTTCTTT
cdr3_aa: CASSGQDRGYTEAFF

v_call: TRBV4-2
j_call: TRBJ1-6
d_call: TRBD1
clone_size: .
cdr3_length: 17
cdr3_nt: TGTGCCAGCAGCCAAGGTACAGGGGGCTCCTATAATTCACCCCTCCACTTT
cdr3_aa: CASSQGTGGSYNSPLHF

v_call: TRBV9
j_call: TRBJ2-5
d_call: TRBD2
clone_size: few
cdr3_length: 15
cdr3_nt: TGTGCCAGCAGCGTAGTCGGCGGGGGAGGTGAGACCCAGTACTTC
cdr3_aa: CASSVVGGGGETQYF

v_call: TRBV5-1
j_call: TRBJ2-5
d_call: TRBD2
clone_size: .
cdr3_length: 14
cdr3_nt: TGCGCCAGCAGCTTGACTAGCGGGGTAGAGACCCAGTACTTC
cdr3_aa: CASSLTSGVETQYF

v_call: TRBV7-8
j_call: TRBJ2-1
d_call: TRBD1
clone_size: .
cdr3_length: 15
cdr3_nt: TGTGCCAGCAGCGCTCAGGGGGCGCTTGTCCATGAGCAGTTCTTC
cdr3_aa: CASSAQGALVHEQFF